This T cell receptor beta chain was observed in a study of T cell clonality in common variable immunodeficiency. Study findings and constraints: In common variable immunodeficiency, TCR beta chains reportedly carried fewer deletions and N-nucleotide insertions.

This clone was detected many times. Its matching antigen is unknown. With the read ending 3 residues before the CDR3 end, the germline J gene is used to fill in that end. Repertoires were generated with immunoSEQ multiplex PCR, while TCRdb's copy carries only in-frame clones and drops some. Reported are tens of thousands of clones, none seen only once; the ten largest carry under 2.5%. Trimming removed 1 base at V and 2 bases at J, with 15 bases between. This CDR3 has 15 amino acids. CDR1 and CDR2 (germline): DFQATT, SNEGSKA (reference sequence). The sample taken for sequencing was peripheral blood mononuclear cells. The receptor's source is a human donor with common variable immunodeficiency. This sequence joins TRBV20-1 and TRBJ2-7; tentative D call: TRBD2 (6 bases). The CDR3 sequence is CSARAPGLSTYEQYF. CDR3 DNA, as far as it was read: TGCAGTGCTAGAGCCCCGGGACTCTCTACCTACGAG.